This TCR beta chain was identified during a study of regulatory T cells in long-lasting Graves disease. CDR3 regions were amplified by Arm-PCR using iRepertoire HTBI primers to build TCR beta libraries. One entry per CDR3 protein, called by TCRdb with MiXCR from the multiplex PCR reads. The sample lists more than 650,000 distinct CDR3 sequences; about 30% were seen once. CDR1 is SEHNR, CDR2 FQNEAQ, per germline (reference sequence). This CDR3 is built from 12 residues. Time point here: persistent/refractory GD, antithyroid drugs over 5 years with positive TRAb. Scientists built the TCR library using RNA that was extracted from PBMCs.

The source material was peripheral blood mononuclear cells (PBMCs), sampled when the disease was refractory, from a patient treated with antithyroid drugs. The TCR originated in a female donor with Graves disease. The chain combines TRBV7-9 with TRBJ1-1; perhaps TRBD1 as D (5 bases). The CDR3 loop reads CATRGVGAEAFF. Written as DNA, the CDR3 is TGTGCAACCCGCGGGGTAGGGGCTGAAGCTTTCTTT. Based on the CDR3 plus reference TRBV7-9 and TRBJ1-1, the full variable domain is DTGVSQNPRHKITKRGQNVTFRCDPISEHNRLYWYRQTLGQGPEFLTYFQNEAQLEKSRLLSDRFSAERPKGSFSTLEIQRTEQGDSAMYLCATRGVGAEAFFGQGTRLTVV.